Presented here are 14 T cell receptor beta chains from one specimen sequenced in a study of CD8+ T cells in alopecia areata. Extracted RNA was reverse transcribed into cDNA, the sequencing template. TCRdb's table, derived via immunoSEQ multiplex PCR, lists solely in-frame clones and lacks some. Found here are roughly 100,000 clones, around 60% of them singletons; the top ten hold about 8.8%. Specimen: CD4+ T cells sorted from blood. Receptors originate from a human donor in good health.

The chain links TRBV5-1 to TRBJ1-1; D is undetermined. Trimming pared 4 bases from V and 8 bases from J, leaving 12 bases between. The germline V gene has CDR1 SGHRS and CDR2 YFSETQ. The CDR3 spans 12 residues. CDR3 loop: CASSAQRTEAFF. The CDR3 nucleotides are TGCGCCAGCAGCGCCCAAAGAACGGAAGCTTTCTTT.

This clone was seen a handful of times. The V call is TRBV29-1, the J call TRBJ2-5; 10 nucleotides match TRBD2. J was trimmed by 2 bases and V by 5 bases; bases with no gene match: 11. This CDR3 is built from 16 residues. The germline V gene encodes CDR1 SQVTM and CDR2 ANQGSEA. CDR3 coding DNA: TGCAGCGTTCTCCCCCGGACTAGCGGATTACAAGAGACCCAGTACTTC. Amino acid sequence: CSVLPRTSGLQETQYF.

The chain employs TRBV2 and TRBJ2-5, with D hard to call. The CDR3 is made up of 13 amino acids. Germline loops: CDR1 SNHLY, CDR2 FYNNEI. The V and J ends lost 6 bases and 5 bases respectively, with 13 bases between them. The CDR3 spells CASRADLGETQYF. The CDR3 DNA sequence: TGTGCCAGCAGGGCAGATCTTGGGGAGACCCAGTACTTC.

The CDR3 protein is CASSPGRQGASSYEQYF. The CDR3 coding sequence is TGTGCCAGCTCACCGGGACGACAGGGGGCTTCCTCCTACGAGCAGTACTTC. The chain combines TRBV18 with TRBJ2-7, with 10 bases fitting TRBD1. Germline assignment: CDR1 KGHSH and CDR2 LQKENI. There are 17 residues in the CDR3. Losses at the gene ends were 3 bases for V and 0 bases for J; bases not matched to a gene: 8. Using reference TRBV18 and TRBJ2-7 for the parts outside the CDR3, the full variable domain is NAGVMQNPRHLVRRRGQEARLRCSPMKGHSHVYWYRQLPEEGLKFMVYLQKENIIDESGMPKERFSAEFPKEGPSILRIQQVVRGDSAAYFCASSPGRQGASSYEQYFGPGTRLTVT.

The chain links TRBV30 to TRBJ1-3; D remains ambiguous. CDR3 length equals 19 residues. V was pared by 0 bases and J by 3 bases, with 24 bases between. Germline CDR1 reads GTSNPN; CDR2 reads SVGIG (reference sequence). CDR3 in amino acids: CAWSVNPNWLTLFGNTIYF. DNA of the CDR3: TGTGCCTGGAGTGTAAACCCGAATTGGCTAACCCTCTTTGGAAACACCATATATTTT.

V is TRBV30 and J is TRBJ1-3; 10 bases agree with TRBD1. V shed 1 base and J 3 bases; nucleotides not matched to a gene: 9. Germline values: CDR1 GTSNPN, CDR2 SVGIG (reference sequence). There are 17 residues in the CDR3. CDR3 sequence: CAWSDRDRGDGGNTIYF. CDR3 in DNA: TGTGCCTGGAGTGATCGGGACAGGGGCGACGGTGGAAACACCATATATTTT. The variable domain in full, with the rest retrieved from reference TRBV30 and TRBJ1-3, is SQTIHQWPATLVQPVGSPLSLECTVEGTSNPNLYWYRQAAGRGLQLLFYSVGIGQISSEVPQNLSASRPQDRQFILSSKKLLLSDSGFYLCAWSDRDRGDGGNTIYFGEGSWLTVV.

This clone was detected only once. The CDR3 is CASTTSRGGAREQFF. The CDR3 DNA sequence: TGTGCCAGCACCACCTCCCGAGGGGGGGCCAGGGAGCAGTTCTTC. V usage is TRBV28 and J usage is TRBJ2-1; D is perhaps TRBD2 (7 bases). The CDR3 has 15 amino acids. The germline V and J ends were trimmed by 7 bases and 10 bases, with 23 bases remaining between them. Germline CDR1 MDHEN, CDR2 SYDVKM.

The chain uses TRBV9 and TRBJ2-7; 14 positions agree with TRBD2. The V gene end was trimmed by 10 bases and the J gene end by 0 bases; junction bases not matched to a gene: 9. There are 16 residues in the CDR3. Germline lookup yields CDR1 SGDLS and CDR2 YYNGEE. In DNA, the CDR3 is TGTGCCGGCCGGACTAGCGGGGGGCCCAACTCCTACGAGCAGTACTTC. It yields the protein CAGRTSGGPNSYEQYF. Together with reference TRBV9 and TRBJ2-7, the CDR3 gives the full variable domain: DSGVTQTPKHLITATGQRVTLRCSPRSGDLSVYWYQQSLDQGLQFLIQYYNGEERAKGNILERFSAQQFPDLHSELNLSSLELGDSALYFCAGRTSGGPNSYEQYFGPGTRLTVT.

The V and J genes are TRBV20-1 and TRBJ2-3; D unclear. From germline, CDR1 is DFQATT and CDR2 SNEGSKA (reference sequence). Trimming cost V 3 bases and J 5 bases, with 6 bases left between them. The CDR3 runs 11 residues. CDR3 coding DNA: TGCAGTGCTAGGGCTGTAGATACGCAGTATTTT. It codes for CSARAVDTQYF.

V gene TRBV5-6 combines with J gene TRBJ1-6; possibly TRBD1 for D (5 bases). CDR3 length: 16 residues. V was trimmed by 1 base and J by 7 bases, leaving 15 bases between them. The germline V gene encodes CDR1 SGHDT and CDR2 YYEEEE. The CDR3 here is CASSLWQGVGNSPLHF. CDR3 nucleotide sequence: TGTGCCAGCAGCTTGTGGCAGGGCGTCGGGAATTCACCCCTCCACTTT.

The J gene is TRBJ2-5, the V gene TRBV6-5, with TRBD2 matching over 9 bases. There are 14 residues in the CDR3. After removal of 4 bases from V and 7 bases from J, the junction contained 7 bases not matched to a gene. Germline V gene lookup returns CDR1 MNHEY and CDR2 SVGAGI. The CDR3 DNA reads TGTGCCAGCAGTTTACGGACTAGCGCAGGGACCCAGTACTTC. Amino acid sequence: CASSLRTSAGTQYF.

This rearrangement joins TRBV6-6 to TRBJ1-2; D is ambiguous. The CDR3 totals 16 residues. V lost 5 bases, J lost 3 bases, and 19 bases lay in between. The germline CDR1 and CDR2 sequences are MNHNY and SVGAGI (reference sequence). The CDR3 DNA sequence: TGTGCCAGCAGTAGCCGCCAGGCCTCTTTTGACTATGGCTACACCTTC. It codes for CASSSRQASFDYGYTF.

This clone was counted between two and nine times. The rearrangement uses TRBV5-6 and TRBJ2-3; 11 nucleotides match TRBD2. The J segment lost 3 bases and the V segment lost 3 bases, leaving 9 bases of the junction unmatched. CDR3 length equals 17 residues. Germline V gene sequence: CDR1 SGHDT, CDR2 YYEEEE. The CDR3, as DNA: TGTGCCAGCAGCTGGAGACTACTAGCGGGAGATACAGATACGCAGTATTTT. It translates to CASSWRLLAGDTDTQYF.

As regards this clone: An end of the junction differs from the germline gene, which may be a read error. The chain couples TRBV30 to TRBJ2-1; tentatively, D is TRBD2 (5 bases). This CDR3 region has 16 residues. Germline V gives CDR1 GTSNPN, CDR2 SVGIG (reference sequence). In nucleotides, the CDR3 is TGTGCCCGGAGAGCGGATAGGAGAACATCCTACAATGAGCAGTTCTTC. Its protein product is CARRADRRTSYNEQFF.